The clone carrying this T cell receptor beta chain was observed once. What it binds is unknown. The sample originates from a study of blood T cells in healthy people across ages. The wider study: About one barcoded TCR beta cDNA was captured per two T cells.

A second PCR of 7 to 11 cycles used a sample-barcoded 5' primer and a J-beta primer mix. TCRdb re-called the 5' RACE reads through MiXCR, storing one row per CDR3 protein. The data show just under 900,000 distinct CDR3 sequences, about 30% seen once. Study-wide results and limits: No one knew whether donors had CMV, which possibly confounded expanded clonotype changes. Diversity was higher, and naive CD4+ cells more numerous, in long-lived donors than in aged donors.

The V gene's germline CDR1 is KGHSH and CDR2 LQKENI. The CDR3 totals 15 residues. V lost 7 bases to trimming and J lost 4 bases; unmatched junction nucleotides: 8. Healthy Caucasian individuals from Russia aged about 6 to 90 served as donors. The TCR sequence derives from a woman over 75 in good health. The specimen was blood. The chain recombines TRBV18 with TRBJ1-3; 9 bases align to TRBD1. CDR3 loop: CASLPDRGNGNTIYF. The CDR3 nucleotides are TGTGCCAGCTTACCGGACAGGGGAAACGGAAACACCATATATTTT.